The present TCR beta chain was sequenced within a study of blood T cell repertoires in COVID-19. Turning to the study itself: The samples span acute and convalescent COVID-19 from the United States, Italy and Spain. PBMCs, B-cell-depleted T cells, or T cells provided the cDNA or gDNA that made up the material.

Original processing notes: From reference gene primer amplification, estimates of nucleated cell counts were derived. Only in-frame clones appear in the TCRdb table, and some are missing; sequencing was by immunoSEQ multiplex PCR. V and J calls plus clone size are reproduced from that table; the DNA served to infer D and trimming. The table shows 80,000 or so clones, with 70% to 85% occurring only once. The CDR3 is made up of 13 amino acids. V was shortened by 3 bases and J by 7 bases, with 7 bases between the two germline ends. The germline gives CDR1 MGHDK, CDR2 SYGVNS. The rearrangement links TRBV25-1 to TRBJ1-6, with no clear D. The sequence was collected from a man aged 50 to 60 with active or convalescent COVID-19. The source material was peripheral blood. Here the CDR3 reads CASSERENSPLHF. The CDR3 region has the DNA TGTGCCAGCAGTGAGAGGGAAAATTCACCCCTCCACTTT.